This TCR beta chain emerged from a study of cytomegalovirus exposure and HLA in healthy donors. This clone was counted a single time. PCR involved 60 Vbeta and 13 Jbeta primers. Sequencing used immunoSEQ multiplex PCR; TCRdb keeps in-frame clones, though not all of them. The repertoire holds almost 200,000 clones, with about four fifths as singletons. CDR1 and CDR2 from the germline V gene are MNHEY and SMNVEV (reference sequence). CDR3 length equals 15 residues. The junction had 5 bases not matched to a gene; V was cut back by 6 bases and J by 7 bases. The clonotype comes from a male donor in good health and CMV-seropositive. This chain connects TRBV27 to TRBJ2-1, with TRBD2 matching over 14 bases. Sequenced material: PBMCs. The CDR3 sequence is CASSPGTSGSNEQFF. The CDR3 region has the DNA TGTGCCAGCAGCCCCGGGACTAGCGGGAGTAATGAGCAGTTCTTC.